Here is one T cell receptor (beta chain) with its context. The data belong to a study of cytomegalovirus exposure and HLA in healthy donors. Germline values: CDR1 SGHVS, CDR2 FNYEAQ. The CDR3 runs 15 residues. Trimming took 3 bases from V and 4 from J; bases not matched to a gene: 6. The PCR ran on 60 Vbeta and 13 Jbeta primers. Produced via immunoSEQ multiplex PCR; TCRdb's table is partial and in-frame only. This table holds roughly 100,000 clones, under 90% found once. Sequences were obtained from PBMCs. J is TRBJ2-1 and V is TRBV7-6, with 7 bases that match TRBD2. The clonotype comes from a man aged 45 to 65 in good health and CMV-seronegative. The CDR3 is CASSFGGVGYNEQFF. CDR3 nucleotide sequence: TGTGCCAGCAGCTTTGGGGGGGTTGGGTACAATGAGCAGTTCTTC.